This TCR beta chain was observed in a study of cytomegalovirus exposure and HLA in healthy donors. Notes on the study in general: A later analysis showed TCR association rates differing by HLA locus, peaking at DRB1 and lowest at HLA-C. A prior analysis recorded that most TCR beta V segments were productive about 90% or about 30% of the time.

Regarding this clone: What it binds is unknown.

The PCR was carried out with 60 Vbeta primers and 13 Jbeta primers. Clones were read by immunoSEQ multiplex PCR, and TCRdb kept only the in-frame ones, dropping some. This repertoire shows some 190,000 clones, more than 65% found once; its top ten account for under 2.5%. The sample taken for sequencing was PBMCs. This receptor was identified in a woman between 25 and 40 years old in good health and CMV-seropositive.

DNA for the CDR3: TGTGCCAGCATTAGCTCAGGGGAAACTGAAGCTTTCTTT. Its translation: CASISSGETEAFF. The chain joins TRBV6-1 to TRBJ1-1; the D gene is possibly TRBD1 (6 bases). Germline V gene data show CDR1 as MNHNS and CDR2 as SASEGT. The CDR3 runs 13 residues. V dropped 7 bases and J dropped 5 bases, with 14 bases sitting between them.